The clone carrying this T cell receptor beta chain was detected many times. Its specificity is not known. Mismatch with germline at one junction end may stem from a read error. The CDR3 loop spans 14 amino acids. The sample comes from a study of T cell repertoires in cytomegalovirus infection. Study overall: Public TCR beta signatures were indicative of both CMV infection and a matching HLA type.

Study results and caveats: In two of eight donors, the top clonotype was HLA-C-restricted CMV-specific.

TCRdb fed the reads into MiXCR, producing one record per CDR3 protein. The sample comprises 630,000 or so distinct CDR3 sequences, roughly 24% of which are singletons, and under 8.5% rests with the top ten. The sample taken for sequencing was CD8+ T cells from PBMCs. V is TRBV12-3 or TRBV12-4 and J is TRBJ2-5; D might be TRBD2 (5 bases). The source of this sequence is a human donor in good health (CMV status not recorded). Some clones in this sample may be carry-over from other donors' samples. The CDR3 loop is CASSLILAKDTQYF. The CDR3 coding sequence is TGTGCCAGCAGTTTAATCCTAGCCAAAGATACCCAGTACTTC.